This T cell receptor beta chain was profiled in a study of blood T cell repertoires in COVID-19. Study information: The analysed material was cDNA or gDNA that came from T cells, B-cell-depleted T cells, or PBMCs.

The V end lost 4 bases, the J end lost 0 bases, and 8 bases lay between the germline ends. The CDR3 length is 14 residues. From germline, CDR1 is SGHVS and CDR2 FQNEAQ. Original analysis: Scientists estimated how many nucleated cells there were by amplifying reference gene primers. Some clones are missing from TCRdb's copy, which holds only in-frame ones; the method was immunoSEQ multiplex PCR. That table supplies the V and J calls and clone size; D and trimming were determined from the DNA. The top ten clones hold 8% to 9.5% of a sample with under 200,000 clones, 65% to 80% of them seen once. This clone was seen a handful of times.

Sequencing was performed on peripheral blood. The rearrangement joins TRBV7-8 to TRBJ2-3, with D possibly TRBD1 on 5 matching bases. This TCR was sampled from a man aged 55-75 years with acute or convalescent COVID-19. The CDR3 coding sequence is TGTGCCAGCAGCTCGGACATCAGCACAGATACGCAGTATTTT. Encoded protein: CASSSDISTDTQYF. Looking up the rest from reference TRBV7-8 and TRBJ2-3 gives the full variable domain: GAGVSQSPRYKVAKRGQDVALRCDPISGHVSLFWYQQALGQGPEFLTYFQNEAQLDKSGLPSDRFFAERPEGSVSTLKIQRTQQEDSAVYLCASSSDISTDTQYFGPGTRLTVL.